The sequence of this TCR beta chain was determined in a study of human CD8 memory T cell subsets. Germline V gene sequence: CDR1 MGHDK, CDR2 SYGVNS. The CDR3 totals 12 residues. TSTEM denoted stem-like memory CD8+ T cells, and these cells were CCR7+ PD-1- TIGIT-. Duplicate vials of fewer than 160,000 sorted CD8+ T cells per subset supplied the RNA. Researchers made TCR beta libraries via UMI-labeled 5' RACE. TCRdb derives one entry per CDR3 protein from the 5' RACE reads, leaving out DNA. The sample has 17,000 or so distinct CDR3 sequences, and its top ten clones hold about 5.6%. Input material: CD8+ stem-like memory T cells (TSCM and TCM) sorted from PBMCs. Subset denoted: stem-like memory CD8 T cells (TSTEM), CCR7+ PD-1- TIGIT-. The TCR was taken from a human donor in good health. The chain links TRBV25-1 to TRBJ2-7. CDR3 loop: CASRASIYEQYF.